The clone carrying this T cell receptor (beta chain) was seen repeatedly, ten times or more. Its target is unknown. Sequencing libraries of naive CD8 cells derived from around 20,000 to 1,000,000 sorted cells with 10%, 30% or 50% RNA. Both previously described methods and listed TCR primers were employed to make bulk TCR libraries. TCRdb re-derived calls from the PCR reads in MiXCR, one entry per CDR3 protein. There are 550,000 to 750,000 distinct CDR3 sequences in the sample; just under 20% occur only once, and about 0.9% lies in the top ten. This record comes from a study of molecular identifiers for immune sequencing clone quantification. Study results and limitations: Naive cells had under 1% of molecules in clones above 20 RNA copies, effectors over 99%.

This CDR3 has 13 residues. V was trimmed by 0 bases and J by 6 bases, leaving 7 bases between them. Germline CDR1 reads SGHVS; CDR2 reads FQNEAQ. Sequencing used naive CD8+ T cells from blood, with Jurkat cell RNA spiked in. This sample's subset: FACS-sorted CD8+CD4-CCR7+CD45RA+ naive T cells. This sequence was found in a human donor in good health. Some libraries in this study had Jurkat cell RNA spiked in. The V and J genes are TRBV7-8 and TRBJ2-3; no reliable D call. The CDR3 sequence is CASSLAPMDTQYF. CDR3 bases: TGTGCCAGCAGCTTAGCGCCCATGGATACGCAGTATTTT. Full variable domain (rest looked up from reference TRBV7-8 and TRBJ2-3): GAGVSQSPRYKVAKRGQDVALRCDPISGHVSLFWYQQALGQGPEFLTYFQNEAQLDKSGLPSDRFFAERPEGSVSTLKIQRTQQEDSAVYLCASSLAPMDTQYFGPGTRLTVL.